The TCR beta chain described here comes from a study of T cell responses to AZD1222 COVID-19 vaccine. Whole-study findings and limits: Close to half of all spike-specific TCRs reportedly target regions of the variants that are unmutated. Two doses of AZD1222 preceded a rise in Spike-specific TCR breadth and depth. Repertoire samples came only from after the peak T cell response. White British donors predominated, females outnumbered males, and clonal diversity was possibly underestimated.

For this clone: Its antigen is as yet unknown.

TCRdb's table, derived via immunoSEQ multiplex PCR, lists solely in-frame clones and lacks some. The data show around 100,000 clones, with roughly 84% seen just once and approximately 9.4% held by the top ten. V shed 2 bases, J shed 4 bases, and the junction held 5 bases outside the gene matches. Germline CDR1 and CDR2: MDHEN and SYDVKM. The CDR3 length is 15 residues. V usage is TRBV28 and J usage is TRBJ1-2, with 9 bases aligning to TRBD1. The TCR comes from an adult in good health. The sequencing used peripheral blood, collected on day 0 of AZD1222 vaccination. This CDR3 reads CASSLPGTGIYGYTF. DNA for the CDR3: TGTGCCAGCAGTTTACCCGGGACAGGGATCTATGGCTACACCTTC.